One sample yielded the 21 T cell receptor beta chains listed below, sequenced in a study of shared clonotypes between healthy human individuals. Produced via immunoSEQ multiplex PCR; TCRdb's table is partial and in-frame only. Among some 1,600,000 clones listed, approximately 98% were seen once. The sequenced material came from naive CD4+ T cells sorted from blood. Subset described: CD45RA+ positively selected. These receptors all stem from a man under 40 in good health.

The V gene is TRBV7-6, the J gene TRBJ2-7, with 9 bases identical to TRBD1. This CDR3 comprises 15 residues. Germline V lookup: CDR1 SGHVS, CDR2 FNYEAQ. V was pared by 3 bases and J by 6 bases, with 9 bases of the junction left unmatched. For the CDR3, the DNA is TGTGCCAGCAGCTTGTTACAGGACAGGGGTTCCGAGCAGTACTTC. It specifies CASSLLQDRGSEQYF.

This rearrangement joins TRBV5-4 to TRBJ2-3; the match to TRBD2 covers 14 bases. The CDR3 has 16 amino acids. The trim removed 3 bases at V and 6 bases at J, leaving 6 bases unmatched. Germline V CDR1 and CDR2: SGHNT, YYREEE (reference sequence). The CDR3: CASSSGLAGVGDTQYF. The CDR3 nucleotides are TGTGCCAGCAGCTCGGGACTAGCGGGAGTGGGTGATACGCAGTATTTT. The full variable domain, with the rest looked up from reference TRBV5-4 and TRBJ2-3, is ETGVTQSPTHLIKTRGQQVTLRCSSQSGHNTVSWYQQALGQGPQFIFQYYREEENGRGNFPPRFSGLQFPNYSSELNVNALELDDSALYLCASSSGLAGVGDTQYFGPGTRLTVL.

The V gene is TRBV28, the J gene TRBJ1-4; a possible D gene is TRBD1 (5 bases). Trimming left V 7 bases short and J 1 base short, with 13 bases between. The CDR3 runs 15 residues. Germline CDR1 is MDHEN and CDR2 is SYDVKM. The CDR3 spells CASTFTGETNEKLFF. DNA of the CDR3: TGTGCCAGCACATTTACAGGCGAAACTAATGAAAAACTGTTTTTT.

The chain combines TRBV9 with TRBJ2-3, with TRBD2 matching over 8 bases. This CDR3 region has 17 residues. Germline CDR1 is SGDLS and CDR2 is YYNGEE. Trimming at V came to 4 bases and at J to 5 bases, leaving 15 bases not matched to a gene. Here the CDR3 reads CASSPRGSGSNQDTQYF. CDR3 DNA: TGTGCCAGCAGCCCGAGGGGGAGCGGGAGTAACCAAGATACGCAGTATTTT. Filled out from reference TRBV9 and TRBJ2-3, the complete variable domain reads DSGVTQTPKHLITATGQRVTLRCSPRSGDLSVYWYQQSLDQGLQFLIQYYNGEERAKGNILERFSAQQFPDLHSELNLSSLELGDSALYFCASSPRGSGSNQDTQYFGPGTRLTVL.

The chain links TRBV5-6 to TRBJ2-7; the D gene is possibly TRBD1 (6 bases). Trimming shortened V by 3 bases and J by 4 bases, and 14 bases separated the two germline ends. The CDR3 has 14 amino acids. Germline loops: CDR1 SGHDT, CDR2 YYEEEE. The CDR3 sequence is CASSSRTARYEQYF. The CDR3 DNA reads TGTGCCAGCAGCTCTAGGACAGCGCGTTACGAGCAGTACTTC.

This chain connects TRBV29-1 to TRBJ2-7; 9 bases are a match to TRBD2. CDR1 and CDR2 from the germline V gene are SQVTM and ANQGSEA. The CDR3 loop spans 14 amino acids. Unmatched junction bases numbered 11, after V lost 6 bases and J lost 5 bases. CDR3 in amino acids: CSVGTGTSSHEQYF. In DNA form, the CDR3 reads TGCAGCGTCGGTACCGGGACTAGCTCTCACGAGCAGTACTTC.

The V and J genes are TRBV5-5 and TRBJ1-1; no definite D call. This CDR3 region has 18 residues. Germline CDR1 SGHKS, CDR2 YYEKEE (reference sequence). V lost 4 bases and J 0 bases, leaving 22 bases between the germline ends. The CDR3 sequence is CASSLRPDSQLMNTEAFF. CDR3 sequence (DNA): TGTGCCAGCAGCCTCAGGCCGGACTCCCAGCTCATGAACACTGAAGCTTTCTTT. The full variable domain, rest sourced from reference TRBV5-5 and TRBJ1-1, is DAGVTQSPTHLIKTRGQQVTLRCSPISGHKSVSWYQQVLGQGPQFIFQYYEKEERGRGNFPDRFSARQFPNYSSELNVNALLLGDSALYLCASSLRPDSQLMNTEAFFGQGTRLTVV.

The genes are TRBV7-9 and TRBJ1-3; tentative D call: TRBD1 (5 bases). Trimming stripped 5 bases from V and 4 bases from J, with 6 bases between. In germline, CDR1 is SEHNR, CDR2 FQNEAQ (reference sequence). The CDR3 covers 12 residues. CDR3 DNA: TGTGCCAGCAGCCCAGGGGGAAACACCATATATTTT. It is translated as CASSPGGNTIYF.

The J gene is TRBJ2-7, the V gene TRBV5-1, with 7 bases aligning to TRBD1. This CDR3 has 16 residues. Germline V CDR1 and CDR2: SGHRS, YFSETQ. With V trimmed by 5 bases and J by 1 base, 12 bases remained unmatched. The DNA of the CDR3 is TGCGCCAGCAGTTGGGCCGGGACAGCCCTATCCTACGAGCAGTACTTC. Protein sequence: CASSWAGTALSYEQYF.

V and J are TRBV19 and TRBJ2-7; D is uncertain. The CDR3 extends over 14 amino acids. CDR1 is LNHDA, CDR2 SQIVND, per germline (reference sequence). V was trimmed by 3 bases and J by 3 bases, leaving 12 bases between them. The CDR3 sequence is CASSIGVDNYEQYF. In DNA form, the CDR3 reads TGTGCCAGTAGTATCGGAGTCGACAACTACGAGCAGTACTTC.

This chain connects TRBV4-3 to TRBJ2-1; 9 bases are shared with TRBD2. Germline loops: CDR1 LGHNA, CDR2 YSLEER. The CDR3 runs to 18 residues. J lost 7 bases, V lost 4 bases, and 17 bases had no gene match. DNA for the CDR3: TGCGCCAGCAGCCGAGGACTAGCGTCCCACTTCTCCCATAATGAGCAGTTCTTC. Amino acid sequence: CASSRGLASHFSHNEQFF.

The chain recombines TRBV18 with TRBJ2-2; D not resolved. V shed 4 bases and J shed 6 bases, with 9 bases lying between them. Germline values: CDR1 KGHSH, CDR2 LQKENI. The CDR3 covers 13 residues. CDR3: CASSQVFAGELFF. Written as DNA, the CDR3 is TGTGCCAGCTCACAGGTGTTCGCCGGGGAGCTGTTTTTT.

The rearrangement links TRBV27 to TRBJ2-5; no definite D call. This CDR3 is built from 14 residues. From germline, CDR1 is MNHEY and CDR2 SMNVEV (reference sequence). Between the trimmed V and J ends, which lost 3 bases and 2 bases, there was a span of 10 bases. CDR3 nucleotides: TGTGCCAGCAGTTTTTATTCCAGACAAGAGACCCAGTACTTC. This codes for CASSFYSRQETQYF.

This clone was detected only once. The rearrangement links TRBV28 to TRBJ2-7, with 9 bases aligning to TRBD1. V gave up 4 bases and J gave up 6 bases; unmatched junction bases: 7. The germline V gene encodes CDR1 MDHEN and CDR2 SYDVKM. The CDR3 runs to 14 residues. CDR3 sequence reads: CASSSPGQGTEQYF. The CDR3 DNA reads as TGTGCCAGCAGTTCTCCGGGACAGGGCACCGAGCAGTACTTC. Based on the CDR3 plus reference TRBV28 and TRBJ2-7, the full variable domain is DVKVTQSSRYLVKRTGEKVFLECVQDMDHENMFWYRQDPGLGLRLIYFSYDVKMKEKGDIPEGYSVSREKKERFSLILESASTNQTSMYLCASSSPGQGTEQYFGPGTRLTVT.

This chain connects TRBV29-1 to TRBJ2-7, with no clear D. V was trimmed by 1 base and J by 3 bases, leaving 13 bases between them. This CDR3 contains 14 residues. Germline values: CDR1 SQVTM, CDR2 ANQGSEA. CDR3 protein: CSVEVGVFNYEQYF. CDR3 bases: TGCAGCGTTGAAGTCGGCGTCTTCAACTACGAGCAGTACTTC.

Points on this clone: Distinct nucleotide sequences in the sample also encode this CDR3. This chain links TRBV18 with TRBJ2-7; D gene unclear. Germline CDR1 KGHSH, CDR2 LQKENI. V was clipped by 4 bases and J by 0 bases, with 4 bases between them. The CDR3 runs 12 residues. CDR3 loop: CASSLSSYEQYF. The CDR3 region has the DNA TGTGCCAGCTCACTTAGCTCCTACGAGCAGTACTTC.

This rearrangement joins TRBV19 to TRBJ2-1; D possibly corresponds to TRBD2 (6 bases). The CDR3 runs 17 residues. V dropped 5 bases and J dropped 0 bases, with 17 bases sitting between them. From germline, CDR1 is LNHDA and CDR2 SQIVND (reference sequence). The CDR3 bases are TGTGCCAGTAGTCCCCATCGGGACTCCTACTCCTACAATGAGCAGTTCTTC. Encoded protein: CASSPHRDSYSYNEQFF.

The V and J genes are TRBV9 and TRBJ2-3; 11 bases agree with TRBD2. The CDR3 covers 16 residues. Unmatched junction bases numbered 9, after V lost 4 bases and J lost 5 bases. The germline gives CDR1 SGDLS, CDR2 YYNGEE. As DNA, the CDR3 is TGTGCCAGCAGCACCAGTTTCGGACTAGCGGGAGATACGCAGTATTTT. This codes for CASSTSFGLAGDTQYF.

V usage is TRBV7-2 and J usage is TRBJ1-2; 7 bases line up with TRBD1. CDR1 is SGHTA and CDR2 is FQGNSA in the germline V gene. Losses at the gene ends were 0 bases for V and 3 bases for J; bases not matched to a gene: 13. This CDR3 is built from 18 residues. CDR3: CASSLALTGVVIDYGYTF. The CDR3 region has the DNA TGTGCCAGCAGCTTAGCGCTCACAGGGGTAGTGATAGACTATGGCTACACCTTC.

The chain joins TRBV4-3 to TRBJ2-5; D call uncertain. The CDR3 totals 13 residues. Trimming pared 4 bases from V and 0 bases from J, leaving 6 bases between. Germline V CDR1 and CDR2: LGHNA, YSLEER. The CDR3 spells CASSRKYQETQYF. CDR3 sequence (DNA): TGCGCCAGCAGCCGAAAATACCAAGAGACCCAGTACTTC.

The V gene is TRBV15, the J gene TRBJ2-3; TRBD2 aligns across 11 bases. The CDR3 has 15 amino acids. Looked up from germline, CDR1 is LNHNV and CDR2 is YYDKDF (reference sequence). V was pared by 3 bases and J by 4 bases, with 3 bases of the junction left unmatched. For the CDR3, the DNA is TGTGCCACCAGCAGCTCTAGCGGGAGGTCAGATACGCAGTATTTT. Translation gives CATSSSSGRSDTQYF.